Each of the 7 T cell receptor beta chains below was sequenced from the same sample in a study of blood T cell repertoires in COVID-19. Method: immunoSEQ multiplex PCR; TCRdb's copy keeps in-frame clones and lacks some. Of a few hundred thousand clones listed, less than 90% are singletons. The sample taken for sequencing was PBMCs or T cells enriched from blood (not recorded which). The receptors stem from a woman between 55 and 75 years old who had recovered from COVID-19.

V usage is TRBV4-1 and J usage is TRBJ1-1; TRBD1 agrees at 10 bases. Germline CDR1 MGHRA, CDR2 YSYEKL. This CDR3 has 16 residues. The ends lost 3 bases at V and 1 base at J; junction bases unmatched: 5. DNA of the CDR3: TGCGCCAGCAGCCATCTCCGGGACAGGGGGAACACTGAAGCTTTCTTT. Translating it yields CASSHLRDRGNTEAFF.

The chain carries TRBV3-1 (or the pseudogene TRBV3-2) and TRBJ1-1, with a possible D match to TRBD1 (6 bases). This CDR3 is 14 amino acids long. Per germline, CDR1 LGHDT and CDR2 YNNKEL (reference sequence). V gave up 3 bases and J gave up 2 bases, with 10 bases separating them. The CDR3, as DNA: TGTGCCAGCAGCCAGGACAGTAGTAACACTGAAGCTTTCTTT. Amino acids: CASSQDSSNTEAFF.

V gene TRBV30 combines with J gene TRBJ1-1, with a weak D call TRBD1 (5 bases). This CDR3 has 13 residues. The V gene's germline CDR1 is GTSNPN and CDR2 SVGIG (reference sequence). The V end lost 0 bases, the J end lost 7 bases, and 12 bases lay between the germline ends. CDR3 nucleotides: TGTGCCTGGAGTGTATTGCTCGGGGGTGAAGCTTTCTTT. This encodes CAWSVLLGGEAFF.

The chain carries TRBV10-2 and TRBJ2-1, with 9 bases aligning to TRBD1. The V gene's germline CDR1 is WSHSY and CDR2 SAAADI. J gave up 4 bases and V 7 bases, and 8 bases lay outside the gene matches. The CDR3 has 15 amino acids. CDR3 sequence: CASNLETGGYNEQFF. DNA for the CDR3: TGCGCCAGCAACCTAGAGACAGGGGGTTACAATGAGCAGTTCTTC.

This clone showed up just once. V and J are TRBV11-3 and TRBJ1-2, with 7 bases that match TRBD1. CDR1 is SGHNT and CDR2 is YENEEA in the germline V gene. This CDR3 comprises 13 residues. V lost 5 bases, J lost 2 bases, and 2 bases stayed unmatched. This CDR3 reads CASSLGQNYGYTF. CDR3 DNA: TGTGCCAGCAGCCTGGGACAGAACTATGGCTACACCTTC.

The chain uses TRBV4-1 and TRBJ2-2; a possible D gene is TRBD1 (5 bases). This CDR3 is 13 amino acids long. Germline values: CDR1 MGHRA, CDR2 YSYEKL. Trimming removed 5 bases at V and 6 bases at J, with 10 bases between. CDR3 nucleotide sequence: TGCGCCAGCAGCTTACCAGGGCCCGGGGAGCTGTTTTTT. This gives the protein CASSLPGPGELFF.

This chain joins TRBV5-1 and TRBJ2-3; 9 bases align to TRBD2. Germline V gene sequence: CDR1 SGHRS, CDR2 YFSETQ. This CDR3 contains 17 residues. V dropped 2 bases and J dropped 6; count of bases not matched to a gene: 13. The CDR3 loop reads CASSLGGSGTSSDTQYF. In DNA, the CDR3 is TGCGCCAGCAGCTTAGGGGGTAGCGGGACTAGCTCGGATACGCAGTATTTT. Full variable domain (remainder filled in from reference TRBV5-1 and TRBJ2-3): KAGVTQTPRYLIKTRGQQVTLSCSPISGHRSVSWYQQTPGQGLQFLFEYFSETQRNKGNFPGRFSGRQFSNSRSEMNVSTLELGDSALYLCASSLGGSGTSSDTQYFGPGTRLTVL.